The T cell receptor (beta chain) under discussion was sequenced for a study of CD8 T cells in ankylosing spondylitis. Study conclusions and caveats: It appeared that ankylosing spondylitis blood was characterized by a TCR beta motif of 8 or 9 highly homologous variants. The clones that were linked to disease were reported to be significantly enriched in matched synovial fluid samples from ankylosing spondylitis patients. There were earlier reports of some motif variants in reactive arthritis synovial fluid and blood.

TCRdb re-analysed the 5' RACE reads in MiXCR, keeping a single row per CDR3 protein. The table includes about 200,000 distinct CDR3 sequences, 9.5% to 15% detected once. On this clonotype itself: Its matching antigen is unknown.

Germline assignment: CDR1 SGHDT and CDR2 YYEEEE. The length of the CDR3 is 14 residues. Trimming pared 4 bases from V and 4 bases from J, leaving 12 bases between. The chain uses TRBV5-6 and TRBJ2-1; D remains unclear. The source material was blood, either unsorted or a sorted T cell fraction (not recorded which). The TCR comes from a male donor with ankylosing spondylitis or in good health (not recorded which). The DNA of the CDR3 is TGTGCCAGCAGCGCCCCACTAAATTACAATGAGCAGTTCTTC. It encodes CASSAPLNYNEQFF. Full variable domain (rest looked up from reference TRBV5-6 and TRBJ2-1): DAGVTQSPTHLIKTRGQQVTLRCSPKSGHDTVSWYQQALGQGPQFIFQYYEEEERQRGNFPDRFSGHQFPNYSSELNVNALLLGDSALYLCASSAPLNYNEQFFGPGTRLTVL.